This TCR beta chain came from a study of tumour-infiltrating T cells in Burkitt lymphoma. Overall study: Repertoire clonality predicted overall and progression-free survival.

V was clipped by 7 bases and J by 4 bases, with 16 bases between them. The germline V gene has CDR1 SGHTA and CDR2 FQGNSA. The CDR3 is 15 residues long. The repertoire was sequenced with immunoSEQ multiplex PCR; TCRdb's copy has only in-frame clones and lacks some. This repertoire shows around 5,600 clones, about 17% found once; its top ten account for approximately 14%. The chain carries TRBV7-2 and TRBJ2-2; the D gene is possibly TRBD1 (5 bases). This receptor was identified in a human donor with diffuse large B-cell lymphoma. Sequencing was done on a sample of tumor tissue. CDR3 DNA: TGTGCCAGCACCCCCGTAAGGGGAAGCACCGGGGAGCTGTTTTTT. It is translated as CASTPVRGSTGELFF.